The following is a TCR beta chain sequence with its context. The clone's antigen remains unknown. Per-base quality was not reported, and no clone a single base away is much larger than it. The data are from a study of blood T cells in healthy people across ages (dated by TCRdb to about 2015). Looking at the study overall: In model experiments, template switching captured roughly one uniquely barcoded TCR beta cDNA molecule for every two T cells. Age-related changes in TCR beta repertoire diversity were measured in the study by deep sequencing normalized with unique cDNA molecular identifiers. The donors were split into four age groups: young (average about 15 years), middle-aged (about 40), aged (approximately 60) and long-lived (more than 80). To avoid experimental bias, donors of different ages were distributed randomly across sequencing lanes. Using the same blood draw, the study looked at two additional independent replicas of 1 million unique cDNA reads for two donors, one aged 18 to 30 and the other aged 80 or older.

The germline V gene (reference sequence) yields MNHEY for CDR1 and SMNVEV for CDR2. V gives up 5 bases and J gives up 4 bases, and the segment between their germline ends measures 15 bases. Including the terminal cysteine and phenylalanine, the CDR3 comprises 14 residues. Only CDR3 DNA remains: 42 bases, in frame from the first base. Receptors were amplified or captured by 5' RACE. The sequencing machine was an Illumina HiSeq 2500. A second about 7 to 12 cycle PCR used a sample-barcoded 5' primer and a J-beta primer mix. Each TCR beta cDNA molecule received a unique molecular identifier from a template-switch 5' adaptor carrying 12 random nucleotides. Each sample yielded at least 2.5 million CDR3-containing paired-end reads. First-strand cDNA was synthesized from all RNA with the Mint cDNA synthesis kit, primed by a TRBC-specific oligonucleotide. All cDNA was treated with uracil-DNA glycosylase and then went through a first 18-cycle PCR with the universal primers M1SS and BC2_uni_R. Per the original workflow: Normalization of each sample was performed by random selection of 1 million high-quality reads, each carrying a distinct molecular identifier. Reads sharing molecular identifiers were discarded rather than binned into consensus sequences. MiTCR, run with a Q25 quality threshold and the strictest error-elimination algorithm, handled CDR3 identification, clonotype clustering and error correction. A nonparametric unseen species model with Euler transformation was used to estimate lower-bound total TCR beta diversity. The public reads were reprocessed in TCRdb via fastp at Q25 and MiXCR, keeping in-frame beta chains. Rows are unified per CDR3 protein, each entry keeping the most common DNA and genes. None of the V and J calls come from the authors' own analysis; TCRdb made them. The sample has around 1.5 million distinct CDR3 sequences on record, 42% of them singletons. Approximately 7.9% of the sample goes to the ten largest clones.

The 35 to 40 donors, aged about 6 to 100 years, were systemically healthy Caucasian individuals from Russia. Each donor gave 8 to 10 milliliters of peripheral blood, drawn into EDTA-treated Vacutainer tubes. Ficoll-Paque density-gradient centrifugation was used to isolate PBMCs, with at least 7 million obtained per sample. Trizol reagent was used to extract total RNA from PBMCs, with at least 6 micrograms per sample. Naive CD45RAhigh/CD27high T cell percentages were measured by flow cytometry on a PBMC aliquot from every donor. General conclusions and limits of the study: A strong correlation was found between observed TCR beta diversity and the percentage of naive T cells measured by flow cytometry. Bulk unsorted PBMC profiling prevented conclusive comparison of naive and antigen-experienced compartments. As age increased, observed TCR beta diversity per million T cells dropped in a roughly linear way, and a significant reduction was already evident by age about 40. The long-lived group showed more naive CD4+ T cells, fewer expanded clones and increased TCR diversity than the aged group, suggesting age selection. Estimates of total diversity based on one million sequenced T cells were considered lower bounds and underestimates. Donor CMV infection status was unknown, potentially confounding age-related changes in expanded clonotypes.

Sequencing was performed on blood. This TCR was recovered from a woman aged 18-30 years in good health. This chain is built from TRBV27 and TRBJ2-7; the D call is tentative, TRBD1 or TRBD2, as each matches 6 bases. The nucleotides are TGTGCCAGCAGTGTAGCCGGGGGCGTATACGAGCAGTACTTC. Its protein is CASSVAGGVYEQYF.